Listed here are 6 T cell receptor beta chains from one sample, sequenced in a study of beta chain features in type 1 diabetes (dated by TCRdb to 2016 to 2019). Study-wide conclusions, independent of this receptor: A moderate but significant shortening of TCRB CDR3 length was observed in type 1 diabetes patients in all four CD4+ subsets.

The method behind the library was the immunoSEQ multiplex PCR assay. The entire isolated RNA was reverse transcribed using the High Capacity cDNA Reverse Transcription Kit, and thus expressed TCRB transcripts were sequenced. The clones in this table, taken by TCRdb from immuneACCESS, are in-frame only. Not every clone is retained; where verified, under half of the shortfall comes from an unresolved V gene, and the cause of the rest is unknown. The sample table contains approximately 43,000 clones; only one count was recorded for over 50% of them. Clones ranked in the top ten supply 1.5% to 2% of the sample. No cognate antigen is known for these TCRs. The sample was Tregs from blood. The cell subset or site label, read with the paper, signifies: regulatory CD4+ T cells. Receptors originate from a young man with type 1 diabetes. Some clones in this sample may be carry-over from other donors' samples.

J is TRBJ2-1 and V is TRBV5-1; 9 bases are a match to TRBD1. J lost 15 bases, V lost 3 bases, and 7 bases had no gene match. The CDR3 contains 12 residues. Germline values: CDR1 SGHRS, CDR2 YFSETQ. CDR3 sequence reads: CASSWTGERRFF. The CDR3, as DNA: TGCGCCAGCAGCTGGACAGGGGAGCGTAGGTTCTTC.

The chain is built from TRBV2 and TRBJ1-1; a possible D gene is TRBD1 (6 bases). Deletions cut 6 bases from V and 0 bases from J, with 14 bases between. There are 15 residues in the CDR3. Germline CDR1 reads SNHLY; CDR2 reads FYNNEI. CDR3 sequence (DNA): TGTGCCAGCAGGGTCGAGACAGGAGTGAACACTGAAGCTTTCTTT. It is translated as CASRVETGVNTEAFF.

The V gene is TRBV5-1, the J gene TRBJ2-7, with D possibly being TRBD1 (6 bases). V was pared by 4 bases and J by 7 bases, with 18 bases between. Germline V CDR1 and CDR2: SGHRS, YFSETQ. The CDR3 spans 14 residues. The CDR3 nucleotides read TGCGCCAGCAGCGTGGACAGCTTTAATGGGGAGCAGTACTTC. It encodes CASSVDSFNGEQYF.

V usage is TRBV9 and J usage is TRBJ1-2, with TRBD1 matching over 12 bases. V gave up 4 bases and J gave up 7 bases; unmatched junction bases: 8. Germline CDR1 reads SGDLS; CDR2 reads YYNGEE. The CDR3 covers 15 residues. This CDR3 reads CASSLRDRGRGGYTF. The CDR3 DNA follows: TGTGCCAGCAGCCTCCGGGACAGGGGGCGGGGTGGCTACACCTTC.

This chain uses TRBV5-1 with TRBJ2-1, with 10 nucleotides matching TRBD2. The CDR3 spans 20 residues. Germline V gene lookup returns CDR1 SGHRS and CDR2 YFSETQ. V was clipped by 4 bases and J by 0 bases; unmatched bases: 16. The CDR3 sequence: CASSRSPLAGANSSYNEQFF. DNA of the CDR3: TGCGCCAGCAGCCGTTCCCCTCTAGCGGGGGCTAATAGCTCCTACAATGAGCAGTTCTTC.

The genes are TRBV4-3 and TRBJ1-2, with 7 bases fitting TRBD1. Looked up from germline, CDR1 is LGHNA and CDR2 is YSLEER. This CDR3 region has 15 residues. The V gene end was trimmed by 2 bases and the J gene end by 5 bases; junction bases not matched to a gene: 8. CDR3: CASSQRAAGGYGYTF. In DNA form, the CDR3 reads TGCGCCAGCAGCCAACGGGCCGCAGGGGGATATGGCTACACCTTC.